The rows below give T cell receptor beta chains drawn from one sample of a study of shared clonotypes between healthy human individuals. The method was immunoSEQ multiplex PCR; TCRdb's version includes in-frame clones alone and lacks a portion of them. The table includes some 2.1 million clones, 95% detected once. Material for sequencing was naive CD4+ T cells sorted from blood. Receptors originate from a man aged 18 to 29 in good health. The CDR3 runs from the conserved cysteine through the conserved F or W. A D gene is named only where the DNA matches it firmly. Some rows have no size entry. The others give once, few or many, or a class for an expanded clone.

cdr3_nt,cdr3_aa,v_call,j_call,d_call,clone_size
TGTGCCATCAGTCCAGGGACAGGGGGCTTTAAGAACACTGAAGCTTTCTTT,CAISPGTGGFKNTEAFF,TRBV10-3,TRBJ1-1,TRBD1,-
TGTGCCAGCAGCCCCCGACAGGCCGCGGGGGAAAAACTGTTTTTT,CASSPRQAAGEKLFF,TRBV7-9,TRBJ1-4,-,once
TGCGCCAGCAGCTTGGCCCAAACTAGCGGAGGGACGCAGTATTTT,CASSLAQTSGGTQYF,TRBV5-1,TRBJ2-3,TRBD2,-
TGTGCCAGTAGCCACAGGGGAGTAAACACTGAAGCTTTCTTT,CASSHRGVNTEAFF,TRBV19,TRBJ1-1,TRBD1,-
TGTGCCAGCAGCCGGCCGGCTGGGGCCAACGTCCTGACTTTC,CASSRPAGANVLTF,TRBV11-2,TRBJ2-6,-,-
TGTGCCAGCAGTCATCAATCGGGACAGGGTTACTACGAGCAGTACTTC,CASSHQSGQGYYEQYF,TRBV7-2,TRBJ2-7,TRBD1,-
TGTGCCAGCAGCTTGGTGGACAATCTAAGCAATGAGCAGTTCTTC,CASSLVDNLSNEQFF,TRBV5-6,TRBJ2-1,-,-
TGTGCCAGCAGAGTAACAGGGGGCAAGGAATGGGAGCAGTACTTC,CASRVTGGKEWEQYF,TRBV7-9,TRBJ2-7,TRBD1,-
TGTGCCAGCAGCTTAGGTCTAACGGAGACCCAGTACTTC,CASSLGLTETQYF,TRBV11-2,TRBJ2-5,-,-
TGTGCCAGCAGCTTGGGGTCGGGGGCTAACTATGGCTACACCTTC,CASSLGSGANYGYTF,TRBV5-4,TRBJ1-2,-,-
TGTGCCAGTGGCAAGGCGGGAAACTCCTACGAGCAGTACTTC,CASGKAGNSYEQYF,TRBV6-1,TRBJ2-7,-,-
TGCGCCAGCAGCAAAGAACCGGGACTGATCTACGAGCAGTACTTC,CASSKEPGLIYEQYF,TRBV5-1,TRBJ2-7,-,-
TGTGCCAGCAGCGGACTCTCCCTCACAGATACGCAGTATTTT,CASSGLSLTDTQYF,TRBV7-9,TRBJ2-3,-,-
TGTGCCAGCAGCCTTTGGACAGCGACGGCAGATACGCAGTATTTT,CASSLWTATADTQYF,TRBV6-1,TRBJ2-3,-,-
TGCAGCGTTGTGGCGCGGGGGGCCAACGTCCTGACTTTC,CSVVARGANVLTF,TRBV29-1,TRBJ2-6,-,-
TGCAGCGTTGGGGGGTCAACAGGGTGGGATACTGAAGCTTTCTTT,CSVGGSTGWDTEAFF,TRBV29-1,TRBJ1-1,-,-
TGTGCCAGCAGCTTAGATCTCGGTCAGGTAGGGGCGAACGCGCAGTATTTT,CASSLDLGQVGANAQYF,TRBV11-2,TRBJ2-3,-,-
TGTGCCAGCAGTTATCACGGGGGCGCCTCCTACGAGCAGTACTTC,CASSYHGGASYEQYF,TRBV6-6,TRBJ2-7,-,-
TGTGCCAGCAGTGAACGGACTGAAGCTTTCTTT,CASSERTEAFF,TRBV25-1,TRBJ1-1,-,-
TGTGCCAGCAAGCAGAGGACAGGGGTGTACGAGCAGTACTTC,CASKQRTGVYEQYF,TRBV28,TRBJ2-7,TRBD1,-
TGTGCCAGCAGTTCCCGAACCCAGGGGGCGAACACTGAAGCTTTCTTT,CASSSRTQGANTEAFF,TRBV28,TRBJ1-1,TRBD1,-
TGTGCCAGCAGCTCCGAAGGACGGGGCGCCTATGGCTACACCTTC,CASSSEGRGAYGYTF,TRBV28,TRBJ1-2,-,once
TGTGCCAGCAGTGAAGGGGGTAGGTGGGCGGCCTACGAGCAGTACTTC,CASSEGGRWAAYEQYF,TRBV6-1,TRBJ2-7,-,-
TGTGCCAGCAGCTTGACAGTAAAGAATGAAAAACTGTTTTTT,CASSLTVKNEKLFF,TRBV7-2,TRBJ1-4,-,once
TGTGCCAGCAGCGGAAGAGGCCACGAGCAGTACTTC,CASSGRGHEQYF,TRBV27,TRBJ2-7,-,-
TGTGCCAGCAGTGGGGTACTAGCGGCGAACACCGGGGAGCTGTTTTTT,CASSGVLAANTGELFF,TRBV25-1,TRBJ2-2,TRBD2,-
TGTGCCAGCTCACCACCGGTGGGACAGGGCTATGGCGAGCAGTACTTC,CASSPPVGQGYGEQYF,TRBV18,TRBJ2-7,TRBD1,-
TGTGCCAGCAGCCCGACAGGGGGGACCTTCGGCGAGCAGTACTTC,CASSPTGGTFGEQYF,TRBV7-9,TRBJ2-7,TRBD1,-
TGCGCCAGCAGCCCCGGGGGGTCTGGCTACACCTTC,CASSPGGSGYTF,TRBV4-1,TRBJ1-2,-,-
TGTGCCAGTAGTATGCCGGGACAGGGTTCCTACGAGCAGTACTTC,CASSMPGQGSYEQYF,TRBV19,TRBJ2-7,TRBD1,-
TGTGCCAGCAGTGGGACAGGGTTCGAGCAGTACTTC,CASSGTGFEQYF,TRBV2,TRBJ2-7,TRBD1,-
TGTGCCAGCAGAAGTACGGGAGGTTCCTACGAGCAGTACTTC,CASRSTGGSYEQYF,TRBV6-5,TRBJ2-7,TRBD2,-
TGTGCCAGCAGCAGTCCCGGGACAGGGAGCGGCTACACCTTC,CASSSPGTGSGYTF,TRBV28,TRBJ1-2,TRBD1,-
TGCGCCAGCAGCTTGGAAGGGGGCTACGAGCAGTACTTC,CASSLEGGYEQYF,TRBV5-1,TRBJ2-7,-,once
TGTGCCAGCAGCCGAGACAGAGAAGAGACCCAGTACTTC,CASSRDREETQYF,TRBV28,TRBJ2-5,-,-
TGTGCCAGCAGGAGACAGGCCGCGGAAGGCTACACCTTC,CASRRQAAEGYTF,TRBV6-5,TRBJ1-2,-,-
TGTGCCAGCAGTTACTCGGGGGAAGGGGGGAGCGGGGAGCTGTTTTTT,CASSYSGEGGSGELFF,TRBV6-5,TRBJ2-2,-,-
TGTGCCAGCAGCCGGAGCAGGACCCAATCCTACGAGCAGTACTTC,CASSRSRTQSYEQYF,TRBV7-2,TRBJ2-7,-,-
TGTGCCAGCAGTTTTTCTAACTATGGCTACACCTTC,CASSFSNYGYTF,TRBV28,TRBJ1-2,-,many
TGCGCCAGCAGCTTGGAAGGGACAGGTTCGTTGCAGTACTTC,CASSLEGTGSLQYF,TRBV5-1,TRBJ2-7,TRBD1,-
TGCGCCAGCAGCCAAGAAACTAGCGGGATGGTCACAGATACGCAGTATTTT,CASSQETSGMVTDTQYF,TRBV4-3,TRBJ2-3,TRBD2,-
TGTGCCTGGAGTGTAACCCCGACAGGGTACACTGAAGCTTTCTTT,CAWSVTPTGYTEAFF,TRBV30,TRBJ1-1,TRBD1,-
TGCGCCAGCAGTTTGACAGGAGCCTCGTCAGCTTTCTTT,CASSLTGASSAFF,TRBV10-1,TRBJ1-1,-,-
TGTGCCAGCAGTGAAAGCAGGGCCTATAATTCACCCCTCCACTTT,CASSESRAYNSPLHF,TRBV6-1,TRBJ1-6,-,-
TGTGCCTGGGAGGATACCGGGGAGCTGTTTTTT,CAWEDTGELFF,TRBV30,TRBJ2-2,-,-
TGCGCCAGCAGCTTGGACAGGGCCACAGATACGCAGTATTTT,CASSLDRATDTQYF,TRBV5-1,TRBJ2-3,-,few
TGTGCCAGCAGCCCCGGGGGGGCTAGCGGTCGCTGGAATGAGCAGTTCTTC,CASSPGGASGRWNEQFF,TRBV21-1,TRBJ2-1,-,-
TGTGCCAGCAGCACTCGACAGGGATCAAACACTGAAGCTTTCTTT,CASSTRQGSNTEAFF,TRBV9,TRBJ1-1,TRBD1,-
TGCGCCAGCAGCACTGGGGGCAGCAATCCTAATGAAAAACTGTTTTTT,CASSTGGSNPNEKLFF,TRBV5-1,TRBJ1-4,-,-
TGTGCCAGCAGCACCGGGCTGCCACTAATGGAAGAGACCCAGTACTTC,CASSTGLPLMEETQYF,TRBV7-2,TRBJ2-5,-,-
TGTGCCAGCGGACGGACAGACCTTTCCTACGAGCAGTACTTC,CASGRTDLSYEQYF,TRBV6-1,TRBJ2-7,-,-